This TCR beta chain is from a study of blood T cell repertoires in COVID-19. About the study: The study drew acute and convalescent COVID-19 samples from the United States, Italy and Spain.

This CDR3 has 13 amino acids. Germline V gene lookup returns CDR1 SQVTM and CDR2 ANQGSEA. V trimming: 6 bases; J trimming: 11 bases; junction bases outside the gene matches: 9. Under the authors' procedure: Nucleated cell counts were estimated from reference gene primer amplification. This table comes from immunoSEQ multiplex PCR, and its TCRdb copy is limited to in-frame clones, with some not included. D and trimming come from the DNA, and the V and J calls and clone size come from that table. The sample includes 130,000 to 150,000 clones, about 91% of them seen just once. This clone has only one observation.

The V and J genes are TRBV29-1 and TRBJ2-6; 8 nucleotides align to TRBD2. The origin of this receptor is a woman aged 45-60 years with acute or convalescent COVID-19. Sequencing used peripheral blood. DNA for the CDR3: TGCAGCGTATATAGCGGGGTGGGGGACGTCCTGACTTTC. Protein product: CSVYSGVGDVLTF.